Below, 4 T cell receptor beta chains from the same sample are listed, as sequenced in a study of T cell repertoires in cytomegalovirus infection. No antigen has been identified for these receptors. TCRdb re-called the reads with MiXCR, one entry per CDR3 protein. The sample records about 110,000 distinct CDR3 sequences, around 10% being singletons. What was sequenced was PBMCs, sequenced either directly or after in vitro stimulation (not recorded which). These receptors were taken from a human donor in good health (CMV status not recorded). Some clones in this sample may be carry-over from other donors' samples.

Of note for this clonotype: This may stem from a read error, because a much larger clone lies one nucleotide away. Here the CDR3 reads CARRTGTGATEAFF. The CDR3 bases are TGTGCCAGACGAACCGGGACAGGGGCCACTGAAGCTTTCTTT. The chain joins TRBV12-3 or TRBV12-4 to TRBJ1-1; 10 bases are shared with TRBD1. The CDR3 consists of 14 residues. The junction had 8 bases not matched to a gene; V was cut back by 9 bases and J by 4 bases.

This clonotype was detected ten times or more. The chain uses TRBV7-2 and TRBJ1-2; no definite D call. CDR3 length: 14 residues. From germline, CDR1 is SGHTA and CDR2 FQGNSA. The V end lost 5 bases, the J end lost 6 bases, and 16 bases lay between the germline ends. The CDR3 sequence is CASSLNLERNGYTF. CDR3 nucleotides: TGTGCCAGCAGCCTGAACTTGGAGAGGAATGGCTACACCTTC.

This clonotype showed up many times. The V gene is TRBV24-1, the J gene TRBJ2-1, with 15 bases that match TRBD2. The germline gives CDR1 KGHDR, CDR2 SFDVKD. This CDR3 is 17 amino acids long. Unmatched junction bases numbered 5, after V lost 5 bases and J lost 4 bases. The CDR3 DNA reads as TGTGCCACCAGTGCCGCCGGGACTAGCGGGAGGTACAATGAGCAGTTCTTC. As protein: CATSAAGTSGRYNEQFF.

Regarding this clonotype: Given a much more abundant clone one base away, this may be a read error. J is TRBJ2-4 and V is TRBV11-2, with 7 bases matching TRBD1. This CDR3 contains 14 residues. Looked up from germline, CDR1 is SGHAT and CDR2 is FQNNGV. Trimming took 6 bases from V and 7 from J; bases not matched to a gene: 9. The DNA for the CDR3 is TGTGCCAGCAGACCGAGGGACAGAGCCAACATTCAGTACTTC. Amino acids: CASRPRDRANIQYF.